The TCR beta chain under discussion was sequenced for a study of cytomegalovirus exposure and HLA in healthy donors. General study findings and limits: In a later analysis, specific HLA alleles were associated with 15,000 to 20,000 TCR beta sequences at a 0.05 false discovery rate. In a later analysis, HLA-C alleles had the fewest associated TCRs, DRB1 alleles the most.

Of note for this clone: The antigen is not known.

A multiplex PCR was run with 60 Vbeta primers and 13 Jbeta primers. The table came from immunoSEQ multiplex PCR; TCRdb's copy has only in-frame clones and leaves some out. Of more than 100,000 clones in the sample, around 75% are singletons; the top ten hold 2.1%. J lost 13 bases, V lost 1 base, and 10 bases had no gene match. Germline assignment: CDR1 SGHVS and CDR2 FQNEAQ. The CDR3 has 15 amino acids. The sequenced material came from PBMCs. The V and J genes are TRBV7-8 and TRBJ1-6, with 7 positions matching TRBD1. The source of this sequence is a man aged 30 to 45 in good health and CMV-seronegative. The CDR3: CASSLGGTAGAPLHF. The CDR3 region has the DNA TGTGCCAGCAGCTTAGGCGGGACAGCCGGGGCGCCCCTCCACTTT.